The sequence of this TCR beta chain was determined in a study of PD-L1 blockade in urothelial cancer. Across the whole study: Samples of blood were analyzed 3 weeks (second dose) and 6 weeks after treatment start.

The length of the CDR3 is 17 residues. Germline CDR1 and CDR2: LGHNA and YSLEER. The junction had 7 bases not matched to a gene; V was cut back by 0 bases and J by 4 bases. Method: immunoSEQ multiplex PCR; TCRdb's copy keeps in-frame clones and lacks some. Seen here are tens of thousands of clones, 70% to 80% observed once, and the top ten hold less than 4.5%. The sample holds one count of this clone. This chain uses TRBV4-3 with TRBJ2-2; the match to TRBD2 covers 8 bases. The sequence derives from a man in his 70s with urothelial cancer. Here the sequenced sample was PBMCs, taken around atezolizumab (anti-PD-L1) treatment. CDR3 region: CASSQDATGGATGELFF. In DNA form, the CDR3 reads TGCGCCAGCAGCCAAGATGCTACCGGGGGGGCCACCGGGGAGCTGTTTTTT.